This TCR beta chain was captured by sequencing in a study of blood T cell repertoires in COVID-19. Study overall: The United States, Italy and Spain supplied acute and convalescent COVID-19 samples. PBMCs, B-cell-depleted T cells, or T cells provided the cDNA or gDNA that made up the material.

This clone came up once. Authors' data handling: Amplified reference gene primers provided the basis for estimating nucleated cell counts. The assay was immunoSEQ multiplex PCR, and TCRdb's table has in-frame clones only and misses some. That table gives V, J and clone size, and the DNA gave D and trimming. The data show 64,000 or so clones, about 81% seen once. Specimen: peripheral blood. This clonotype originated in a human donor in a cohort sampled during active COVID-19.

The CDR3: CASSGQGNEKLFF. CDR3 DNA: TGTGCCAGCTCAGGACAGGGTAATGAAAAACTGTTTTTT. V gene TRBV7-9 combines with J gene TRBJ1-4, with 8 positions matching TRBD1. The V gene's germline CDR1 is SEHNR and CDR2 FQNEAQ (reference sequence). The V and J ends lost 8 bases and 4 bases, in that order; junction bases with no gene match: 3. This CDR3 is 13 amino acids long.